The source of this T cell receptor beta chain is a study of T cells in Graves' hyperthyroidism and ophthalmopathy. There were TCR beta CDR3 regions amplified from RNA transcripts. A first-round RT-PCR of the TCR CDR3 used the HTBI primer set. From the multiplex PCR reads, TCRdb called clonotypes with MiXCR, one entry per CDR3 protein. Of a few hundred thousand distinct CDR3 sequences listed, approximately 20% are singletons. Exclusions: uncontrolled infection, other autoimmune disease, pregnancy, lactation. PBMCs were sourced from around 10 ml fresh peripheral blood. The ends lost 5 bases at V and 6 bases at J; junction bases unmatched: 4. This CDR3 comprises 15 residues. Germline lookup yields CDR1 DFQATT and CDR2 SNEGSKA (reference sequence).

This chain links TRBV20-1 with TRBJ2-1; 16 nucleotides agree with TRBD2. This TCR was recovered from a man aged 40-49 years with Graves' hyperthyroidism. Sequenced input: blood. The CDR3 coding sequence is TGCAGTGCTCAGGGACTAGCGGGGGGGAGCAATGAGCAGTTCTTC. Translated, it gives CSAQGLAGGSNEQFF.